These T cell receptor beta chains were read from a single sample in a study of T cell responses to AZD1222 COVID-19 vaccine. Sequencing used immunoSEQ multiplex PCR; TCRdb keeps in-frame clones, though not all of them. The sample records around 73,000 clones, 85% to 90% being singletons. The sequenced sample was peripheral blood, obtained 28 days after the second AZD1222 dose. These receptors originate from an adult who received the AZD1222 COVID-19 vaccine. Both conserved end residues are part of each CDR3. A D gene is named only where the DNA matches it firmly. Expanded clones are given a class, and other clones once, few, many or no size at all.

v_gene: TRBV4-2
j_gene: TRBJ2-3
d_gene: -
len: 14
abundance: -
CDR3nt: TGTGCCAGCAGCCAAGAGAACCGCAGAGATACGCAGTATTTT
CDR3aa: CASSQENRRDTQYF

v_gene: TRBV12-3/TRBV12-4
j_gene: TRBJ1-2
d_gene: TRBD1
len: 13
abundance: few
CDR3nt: TGTGCCAGCAGTTCGGGACAGAGCTATGGCTACACCTTC
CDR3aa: CASSSGQSYGYTF

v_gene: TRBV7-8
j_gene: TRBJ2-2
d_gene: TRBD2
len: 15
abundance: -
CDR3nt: TGTGCCAGCAGCGTCGTGGAGGGAGGGACCGGGGAGCTGTTTTTT
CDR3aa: CASSVVEGGTGELFF

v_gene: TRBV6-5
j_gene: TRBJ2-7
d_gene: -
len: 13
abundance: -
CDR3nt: TGTGCCAGCAGTTACAGGCAGGGCTACGAGCAGTACTTC
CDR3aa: CASSYRQGYEQYF

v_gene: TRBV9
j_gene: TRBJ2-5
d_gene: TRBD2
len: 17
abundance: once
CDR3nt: TGTGCCAGCAGCCAAGGGGGCGGACTAGCGGGAAGAGAGACCCAGTACTTC
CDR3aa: CASSQGGGLAGRETQYF

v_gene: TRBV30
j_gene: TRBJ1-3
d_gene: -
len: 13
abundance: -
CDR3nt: TGTGCCTGTCGACAGAACTCTGGAAACACCATATATTTT
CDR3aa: CACRQNSGNTIYF

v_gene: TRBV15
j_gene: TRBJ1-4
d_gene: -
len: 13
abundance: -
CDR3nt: TGTGCCACCAGCAGAGATTGGGGGCGGGGGCTGTTTTTT
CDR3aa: CATSRDWGRGLFF

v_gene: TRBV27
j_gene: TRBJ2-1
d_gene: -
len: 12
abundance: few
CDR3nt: TGTGCCAGCAGCCCGACGGTGAATGAGCAGTTCTTC
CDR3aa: CASSPTVNEQFF

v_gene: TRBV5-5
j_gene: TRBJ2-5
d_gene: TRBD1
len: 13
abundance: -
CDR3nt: TGTGCCAGCAGCTTCAGGGGGTGGGAGACCCAGTACTTC
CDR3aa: CASSFRGWETQYF

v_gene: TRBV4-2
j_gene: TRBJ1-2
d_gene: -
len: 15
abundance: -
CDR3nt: TGTGCCAGCAGCCAAGCCGGCACCGGGACACCGGGCTACACCTTC
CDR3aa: CASSQAGTGTPGYTF